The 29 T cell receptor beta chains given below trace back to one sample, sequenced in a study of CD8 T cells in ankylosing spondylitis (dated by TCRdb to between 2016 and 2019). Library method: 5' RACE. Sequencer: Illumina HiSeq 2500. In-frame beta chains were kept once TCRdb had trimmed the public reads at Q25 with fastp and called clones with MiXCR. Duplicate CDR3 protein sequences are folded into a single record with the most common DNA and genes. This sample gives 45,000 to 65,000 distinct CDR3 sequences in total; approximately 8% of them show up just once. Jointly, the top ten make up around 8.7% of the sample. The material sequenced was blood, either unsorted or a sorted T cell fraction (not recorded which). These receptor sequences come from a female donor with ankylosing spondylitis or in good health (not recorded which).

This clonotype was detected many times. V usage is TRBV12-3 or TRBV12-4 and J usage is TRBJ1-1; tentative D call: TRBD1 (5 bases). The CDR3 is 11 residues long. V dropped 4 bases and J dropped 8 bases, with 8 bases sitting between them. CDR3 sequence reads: CASSSGVEAFF. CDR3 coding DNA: TGTGCCAGCAGTTCGGGGGTAGAAGCTTTCTTT.

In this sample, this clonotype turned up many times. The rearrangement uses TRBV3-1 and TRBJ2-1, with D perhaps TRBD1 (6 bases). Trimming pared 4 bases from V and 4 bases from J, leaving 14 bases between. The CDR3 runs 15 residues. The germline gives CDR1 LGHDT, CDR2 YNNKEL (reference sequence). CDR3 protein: CASSPPGTSYNEQFF. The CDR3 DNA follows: TGTGCCAGCAGCCCTCCCGGGACATCTTACAATGAGCAGTTCTTC.

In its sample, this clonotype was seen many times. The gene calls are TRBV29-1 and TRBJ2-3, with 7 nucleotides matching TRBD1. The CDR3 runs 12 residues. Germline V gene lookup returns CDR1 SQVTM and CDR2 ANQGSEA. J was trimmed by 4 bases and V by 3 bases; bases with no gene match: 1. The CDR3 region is CSVDQGADTQYF. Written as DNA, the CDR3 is TGCAGCGTTGACCAGGGGGCAGATACGCAGTATTTT.

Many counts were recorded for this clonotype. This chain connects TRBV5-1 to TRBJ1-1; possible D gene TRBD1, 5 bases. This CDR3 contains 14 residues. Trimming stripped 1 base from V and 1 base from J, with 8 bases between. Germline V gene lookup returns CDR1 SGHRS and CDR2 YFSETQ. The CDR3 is CASSLLGQNTEAFF. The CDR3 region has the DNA TGCGCCAGCAGCTTGTTAGGACAGAACACTGAAGCTTTCTTT.

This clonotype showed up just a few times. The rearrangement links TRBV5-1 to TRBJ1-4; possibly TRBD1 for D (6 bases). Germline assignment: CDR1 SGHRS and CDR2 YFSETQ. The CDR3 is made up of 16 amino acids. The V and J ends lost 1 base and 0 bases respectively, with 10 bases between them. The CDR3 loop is CASSLSGATTNEKLFF. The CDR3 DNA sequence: TGCGCCAGCAGCTTGTCAGGGGCCACAACTAATGAAAAACTGTTTTTT.

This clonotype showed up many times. DNA of the CDR3: TGTGCCACCAGCAGAGATTATTCGGGGCAGAAGGCCGGTGGCTACACCTTC. It codes for CATSRDYSGQKAGGYTF. The chain employs TRBV15 and TRBJ1-2; D possibly corresponds to TRBD1 (5 bases). This CDR3 region has 17 residues. V lost 0 bases and J lost 7, with 21 bases in between. Germline CDR1 reads LNHNV; CDR2 reads YYDKDF (reference sequence).

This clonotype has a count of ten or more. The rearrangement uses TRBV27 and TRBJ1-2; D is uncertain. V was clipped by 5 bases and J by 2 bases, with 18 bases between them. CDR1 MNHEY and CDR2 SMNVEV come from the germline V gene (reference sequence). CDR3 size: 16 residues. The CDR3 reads CASSPDPSNFNYGYTF. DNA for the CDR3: TGTGCCAGCAGTCCAGATCCCTCAAATTTCAACTATGGCTACACCTTC.

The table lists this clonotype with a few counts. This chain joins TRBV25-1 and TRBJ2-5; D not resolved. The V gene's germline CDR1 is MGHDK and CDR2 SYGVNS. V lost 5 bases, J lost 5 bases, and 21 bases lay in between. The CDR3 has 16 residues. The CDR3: CASSPARARPGETQYF. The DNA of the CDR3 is TGTGCCAGCAGTCCAGCGAGAGCCAGACCTGGGGAGACCCAGTACTTC.

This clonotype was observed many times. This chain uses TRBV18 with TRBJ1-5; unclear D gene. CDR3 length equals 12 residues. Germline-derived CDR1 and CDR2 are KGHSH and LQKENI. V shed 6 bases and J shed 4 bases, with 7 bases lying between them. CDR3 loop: CASSGGNQPQHF. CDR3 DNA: TGTGCCAGCTCCGGTGGAAATCAGCCCCAGCATTTT.

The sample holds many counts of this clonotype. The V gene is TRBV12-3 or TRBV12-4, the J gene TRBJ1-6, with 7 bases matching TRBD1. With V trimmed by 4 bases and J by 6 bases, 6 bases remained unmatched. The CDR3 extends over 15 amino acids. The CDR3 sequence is CASSSQGTVNSPLHF. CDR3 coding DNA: TGTGCCAGCAGTTCTCAGGGGACAGTTAATTCACCCCTCCACTTT.

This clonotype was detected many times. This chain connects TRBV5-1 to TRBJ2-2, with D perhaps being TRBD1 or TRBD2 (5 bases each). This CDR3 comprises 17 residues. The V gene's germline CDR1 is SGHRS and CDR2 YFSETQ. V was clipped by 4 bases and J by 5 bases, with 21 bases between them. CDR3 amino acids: CASSPGTPRRRTGELFF. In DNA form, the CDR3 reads TGCGCCAGCAGCCCAGGGACCCCACGAAGGAGAACCGGGGAGCTGTTTTTT.

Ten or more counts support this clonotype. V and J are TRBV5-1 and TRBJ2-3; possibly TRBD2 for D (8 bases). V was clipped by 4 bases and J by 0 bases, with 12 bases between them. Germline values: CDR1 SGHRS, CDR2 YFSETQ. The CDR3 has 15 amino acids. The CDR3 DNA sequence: TGCGCCAGCAGCCGGGGGGGACAGAGCACAGATACGCAGTATTTT. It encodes CASSRGGQSTDTQYF.

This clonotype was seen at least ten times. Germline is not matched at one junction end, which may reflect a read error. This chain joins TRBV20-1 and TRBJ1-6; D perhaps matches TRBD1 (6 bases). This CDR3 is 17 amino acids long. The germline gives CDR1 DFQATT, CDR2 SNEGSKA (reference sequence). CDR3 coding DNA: TGCTGTGCTAGGTTACACCAGAGGGGGAAATTGAATTCACCCCTCCACTTT. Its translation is CCARLHQRGKLNSPLHF.

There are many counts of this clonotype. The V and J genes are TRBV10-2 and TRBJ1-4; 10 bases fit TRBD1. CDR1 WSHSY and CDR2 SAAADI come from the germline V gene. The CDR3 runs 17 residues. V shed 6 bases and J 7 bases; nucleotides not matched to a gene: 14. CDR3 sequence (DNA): TGCGCCAGCAGCCGGGACAGGGGAGTGAGAGTTGGTGAAAAACTGTTTTTT. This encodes CASSRDRGVRVGEKLFF.

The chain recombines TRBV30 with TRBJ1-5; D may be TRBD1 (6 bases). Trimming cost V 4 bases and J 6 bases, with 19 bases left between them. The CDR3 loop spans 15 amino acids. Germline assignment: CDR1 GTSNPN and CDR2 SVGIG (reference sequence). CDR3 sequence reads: CAWKDQGGIGQPQHF. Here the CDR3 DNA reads TGTGCCTGGAAGGATCAAGGGGGAATCGGTCAGCCCCAGCATTTT.

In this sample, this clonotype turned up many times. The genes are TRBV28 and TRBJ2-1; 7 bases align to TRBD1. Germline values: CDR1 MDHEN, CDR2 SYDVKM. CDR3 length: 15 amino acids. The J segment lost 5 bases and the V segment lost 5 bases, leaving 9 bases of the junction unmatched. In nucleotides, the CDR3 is TGTGCCAGCAGTGAGCCACAGGGGTACCACAATGAGCAGTTCTTC. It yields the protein CASSEPQGYHNEQFF.

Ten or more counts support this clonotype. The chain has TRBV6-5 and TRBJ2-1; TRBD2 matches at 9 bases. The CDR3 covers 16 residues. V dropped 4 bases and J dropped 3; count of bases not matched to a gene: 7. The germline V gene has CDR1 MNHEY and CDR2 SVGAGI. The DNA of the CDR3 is TGTGCCAGCAGTTCAACGAGGACTAGCGACTACAATGAGCAGTTCTTC. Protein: CASSSTRTSDYNEQFF.

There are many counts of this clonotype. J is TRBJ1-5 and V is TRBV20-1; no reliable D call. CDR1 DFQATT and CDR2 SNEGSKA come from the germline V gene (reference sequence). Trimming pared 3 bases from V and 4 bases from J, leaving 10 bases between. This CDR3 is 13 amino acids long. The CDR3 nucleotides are TGCAGTGCTAGTAGGCAGTATAATCAGCCCCAGCATTTT. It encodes CSASRQYNQPQHF.

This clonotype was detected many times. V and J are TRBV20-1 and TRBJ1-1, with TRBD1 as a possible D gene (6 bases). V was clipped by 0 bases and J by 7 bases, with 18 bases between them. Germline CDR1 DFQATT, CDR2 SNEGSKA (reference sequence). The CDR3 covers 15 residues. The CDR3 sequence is CSARDLGGLLIEAFF. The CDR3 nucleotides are TGCAGTGCTAGAGATCTCGGGGGGCTACTTATTGAAGCTTTCTTT.

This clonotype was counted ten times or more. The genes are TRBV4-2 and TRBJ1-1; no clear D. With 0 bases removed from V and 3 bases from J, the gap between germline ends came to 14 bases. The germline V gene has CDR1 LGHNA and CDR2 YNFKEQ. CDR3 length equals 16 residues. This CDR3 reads CASSQEGWESDTEAFF. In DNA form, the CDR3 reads TGTGCCAGCAGCCAAGAGGGGTGGGAGTCCGACACTGAAGCTTTCTTT.

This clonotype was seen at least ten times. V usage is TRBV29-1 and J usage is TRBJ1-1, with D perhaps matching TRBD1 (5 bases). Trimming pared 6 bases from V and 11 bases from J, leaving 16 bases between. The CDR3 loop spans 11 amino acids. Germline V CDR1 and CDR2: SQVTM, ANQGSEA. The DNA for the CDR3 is TGCAGCGTGGAGACCGGGGGGTACGCTTTCTTT. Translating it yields CSVETGGYAFF. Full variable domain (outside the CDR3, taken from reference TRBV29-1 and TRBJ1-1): SAVISQKPSRDICQRGTSLTIQCQVDSQVTMMFWYRQQPGQSLTLIATANQGSEATYESGFVIDKFPISRPNLTFSTLTVSNMSPEDSSIYLCSVETGGYAFFGQGTRLTVV.

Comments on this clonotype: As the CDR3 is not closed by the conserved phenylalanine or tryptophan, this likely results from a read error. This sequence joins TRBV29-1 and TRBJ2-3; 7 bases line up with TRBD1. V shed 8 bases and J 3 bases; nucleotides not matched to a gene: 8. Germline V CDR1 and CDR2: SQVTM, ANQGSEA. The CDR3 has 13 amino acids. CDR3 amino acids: CSKRQGGTDTQYS. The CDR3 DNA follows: TGCAGCAAACGACAGGGCGGGACAGATACGCAGTATTCT.

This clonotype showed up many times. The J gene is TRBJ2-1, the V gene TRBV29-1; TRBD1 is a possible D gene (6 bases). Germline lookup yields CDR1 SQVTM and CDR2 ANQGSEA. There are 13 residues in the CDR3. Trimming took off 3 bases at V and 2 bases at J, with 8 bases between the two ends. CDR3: CSVDSGAYNEQFF. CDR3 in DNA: TGCAGCGTTGATTCAGGGGCCTACAATGAGCAGTTCTTC.

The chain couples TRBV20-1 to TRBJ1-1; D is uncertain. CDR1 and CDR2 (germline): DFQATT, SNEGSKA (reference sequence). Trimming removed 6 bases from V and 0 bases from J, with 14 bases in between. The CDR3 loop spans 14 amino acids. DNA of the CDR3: TGCAGTGCGAGTCCCCCCTCCATGAACACTGAAGCTTTCTTT. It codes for CSASPPSMNTEAFF.

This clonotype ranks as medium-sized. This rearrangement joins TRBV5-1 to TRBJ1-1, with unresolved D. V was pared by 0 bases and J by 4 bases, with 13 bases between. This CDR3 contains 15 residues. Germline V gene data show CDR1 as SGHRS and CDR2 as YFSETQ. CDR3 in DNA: TGCGCCAGCAGCTTGGGGCAGGTAGGAGGCACTGAAGCTTTCTTT. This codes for CASSLGQVGGTEAFF.

For the CDR3, the DNA is TGTGCCAGCAGTTTTAAGCCGGGCCGCAGCCTTAGCCCTTCACCCTCTGGAAACACCATATATTTT. This translates into CASSFKPGRSLSPSPSGNTIYF. V gene TRBV12-3 or TRBV12-4 combines with J gene TRBJ1-3; D not resolved. This CDR3 region has 22 residues. The V end lost 3 bases, the J end lost 0 bases, and 30 bases lay between the germline ends.

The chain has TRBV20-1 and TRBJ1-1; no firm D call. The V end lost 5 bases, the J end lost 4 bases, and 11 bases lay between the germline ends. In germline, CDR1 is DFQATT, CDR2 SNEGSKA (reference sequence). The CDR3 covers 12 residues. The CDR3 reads CSAPEAGTEAFF. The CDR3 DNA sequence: TGCAGTGCTCCGGAAGCCGGCACTGAAGCTTTCTTT.

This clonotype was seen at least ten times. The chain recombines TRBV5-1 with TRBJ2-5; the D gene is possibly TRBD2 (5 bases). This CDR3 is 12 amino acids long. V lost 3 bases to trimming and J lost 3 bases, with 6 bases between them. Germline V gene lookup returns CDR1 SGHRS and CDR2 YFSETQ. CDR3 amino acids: CASSSGKETQYF. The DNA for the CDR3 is TGCGCCAGCAGCTCCGGGAAAGAGACCCAGTACTTC.

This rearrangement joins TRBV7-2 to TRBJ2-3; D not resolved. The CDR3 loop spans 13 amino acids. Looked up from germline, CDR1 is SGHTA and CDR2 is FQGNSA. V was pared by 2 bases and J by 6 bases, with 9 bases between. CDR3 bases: TGTGCCAGCAGCTTATCTAGATGGGATACGCAGTATTTT. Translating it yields CASSLSRWDTQYF.